This T cell receptor (beta chain) was captured in a study of blood T cell repertoires in COVID-19. Across the whole study: The United States, Italy and Spain were the sources of the acute and convalescent COVID-19 samples. The analysed material was cDNA or gDNA that came from T cells, B-cell-depleted T cells, or PBMCs.

The germline CDR1 and CDR2 sequences are SGHRS and YFSETQ. With 2 bases clipped from V and 3 bases from J, the junction kept 3 bases outside the gene matches. There are 14 residues in the CDR3. In the original processing: Researchers report that nucleated cell counts were estimated from reference gene primer amplification. The data were produced by immunoSEQ multiplex PCR, yet TCRdb's version contains in-frame clones alone and is incomplete. V and J calls and clone size come straight from that table; D and trimming were deduced from the DNA. Altogether about 400,000 clones are present, approximately 86% being singletons, with the ten largest covering about 3%.

The chain recombines TRBV5-1 with TRBJ1-2, with 8 nucleotides matching TRBD1. Sequencing used peripheral blood. The clonotype originates from a human donor in a cohort sampled during active COVID-19. The CDR3 reads CASSFQGQDYGYTF. The CDR3 nucleotides are TGCGCCAGCAGCTTTCAGGGACAGGACTATGGCTACACCTTC.